The clone carrying this TCR beta chain came up many times. Investigators amplified TCR beta CDR3 regions from RNA transcripts. Second-round multiplex PCR followed a first-round RT-PCR using HTBI primers. TCRdb itself ran the multiplex PCR reads through MiXCR, one entry per CDR3 protein. The sample has over a million distinct CDR3 sequences; about 35% are singletons. The V gene's germline CDR1 is ENHRY and CDR2 SYGVKD. V was cut by 2 bases and J by 0 bases, with 7 bases left in between. This CDR3 spans 15 amino acids. These data are taken from a study of Graves' ophthalmopathy and Graves' hyperthyroidism.

The origin of this receptor is an adult man with Graves' hyperthyroidism. The chain employs TRBV10-3 and TRBJ2-2; possibly TRBD1 for D (6 bases). The sample was peripheral blood or thyroid tissue (not recorded which). CDR3 residues: CAISEGQPNTGELFF. The CDR3 DNA sequence: TGTGCCATCAGTGAGGGACAGCCGAACACCGGGGAGCTGTTTTTT.